The 20 T cell receptor beta chains below all came from one sample that was sequenced in a study of OX40 agonist ivuxolimab in advanced cancers. Libraries were made using the immunoSEQ multiplex PCR assay. Drawn from immuneACCESS, this table holds only the in-frame rearrangements with V and J called that TCRdb kept. Clones are partly lost; checked studies trace under half to an unresolved V gene and leave the rest unexplained. The sample records 40,000 to 55,000 clones, approximately 90% of which are singletons. The ten largest clones take up approximately 12% of the sample. The sequencing here drew on CD4+ or CD8+ T cells sorted from blood, taken in a trial of the OX40 agonist ivuxolimab. The receptors here all came from an adult with an advanced solid tumor such as melanoma, head and neck, liver or kidney cancer.

CDR3 residues: CASSSWGHSANTEAFF. The CDR3 DNA is TGTGCCAGCTCATCCTGGGGTCACAGTGCGAACACTGAAGCTTTCTTT. The V call is TRBV18, the J call TRBJ1-1; the D is unclear. Germline V lookup: CDR1 KGHSH, CDR2 LQKENI. CDR3 length: 16 amino acids. Trimming shortened V by 5 bases and J by 1 base, and 17 bases separated the two germline ends. Variable domain in full (rest from reference TRBV18 and TRBJ1-1): NAGVMQNPRHLVRRRGQEARLRCSPMKGHSHVYWYRQLPEEGLKFMVYLQKENIIDESGMPKERFSAEFPKEGPSILRIQQVVRGDSAAYFCASSSWGHSANTEAFFGQGTRLTVV.

The rearrangement links TRBV13 to TRBJ1-6; the match to TRBD1 covers 10 bases. Germline V gene sequence: CDR1 PRHDT, CDR2 FYEKMQ (reference sequence). With V trimmed by 4 bases and J by 9 bases, 6 bases remained unmatched. The CDR3 spans 15 residues. CDR3 nucleotide sequence: TGTGCCAGCAGCTCGACGGGACAGGGGAGTTCACCCCTCCACTTT. This translates into CASSSTGQGSSPLHF.

This clone was seen only once. The rearrangement uses TRBV7-6 and TRBJ1-1; D remains unclear. V was clipped by 4 bases and J by 8 bases, with 8 bases between them. Germline V gene sequence: CDR1 SGHVS, CDR2 FNYEAQ. This CDR3 has 11 amino acids. The CDR3 nucleotides read TGTGCCAGCAGCTCTACCCGGGAAGCTTTCTTT. It translates to CASSSTREAFF.

The chain couples TRBV5-1 to TRBJ2-7; 7 bases map to TRBD1. Germline CDR1 is SGHRS and CDR2 is YFSETQ. This CDR3 is 14 amino acids long. V shed 4 bases, J shed 0 bases, and the junction held 4 bases outside the gene matches. The CDR3 is CASSRDSTSYEQYF. In DNA, the CDR3 is TGCGCCAGCAGCCGGGACAGCACCTCCTACGAGCAGTACTTC. The complete variable domain, with remaining parts taken from reference TRBV5-1 and TRBJ2-7, reads KAGVTQTPRYLIKTRGQQVTLSCSPISGHRSVSWYQQTPGQGLQFLFEYFSETQRNKGNFPGRFSGRQFSNSRSEMNVSTLELGDSALYLCASSRDSTSYEQYFGPGTRLTVT.

The chain employs TRBV27 and TRBJ1-6; D not resolved. V was clipped by 6 bases and J by 8 bases, with 17 bases between them. CDR3 length: 15 amino acids. Germline-derived CDR1 and CDR2 are MNHEY and SMNVEV (reference sequence). CDR3 sequence: CASSRDSFSDSPLHF. The CDR3 nucleotides are TGTGCCAGCAGCCGAGATAGCTTTAGTGATTCACCCCTCCACTTT.

The V gene is TRBV5-1, the J gene TRBJ2-1; 8 bases align to TRBD2. This CDR3 is 15 amino acids long. V lost 0 bases to trimming and J lost 4 bases; unmatched junction nucleotides: 3. Germline V gene data show CDR1 as SGHRS and CDR2 as YFSETQ. The CDR3 sequence is CASSLELAAYNEQFF. For the CDR3, the DNA is TGCGCCAGCAGCTTGGAACTAGCGGCTTACAATGAGCAGTTCTTC.

The rearrangement links TRBV5-4 to TRBJ2-3, with 13 bases fitting TRBD2. Germline CDR1 SGHNT, CDR2 YYREEE (reference sequence). The V segment lost 4 bases and the J segment 4 bases; nucleotides outside the gene matches: 9. The CDR3 totals 17 residues. This CDR3 is CASSLRLAGGGADTQYF. CDR3 nucleotide sequence: TGTGCCAGCAGCCTCCGACTAGCGGGAGGAGGAGCAGATACGCAGTATTTT.

The chain couples TRBV7-8 to TRBJ1-5; TRBD1 matches at 8 bases. The germline V gene has CDR1 SGHVS and CDR2 FQNEAQ. After removal of 6 bases from V and 7 bases from J, the junction contained 11 bases not matched to a gene. This CDR3 region has 15 residues. This CDR3 is CASSPRTGIGQPQHF. The CDR3 nucleotides read TGTGCCAGCAGTCCTAGGACAGGGATCGGACAGCCCCAGCATTTT.

The chain uses TRBV19 and TRBJ2-4; D perhaps matches TRBD2 (5 bases). This CDR3 has 13 amino acids. Per the germline V gene, CDR1 is LNHDA and CDR2 is SQIVND (reference sequence). Trimming stripped 5 bases from V and 0 bases from J, with 5 bases between. In DNA, the CDR3 is TGTGCCAGTAGTGGACTAGCCAAAAACATTCAGTACTTC. Protein: CASSGLAKNIQYF.

This clone was found once. The chain is built from TRBV29-1 and TRBJ2-1; 15 bases are a match to TRBD2. The CDR3 is 14 amino acids. V was clipped by 7 bases and J by 4 bases; unmatched bases: 2. Per germline, CDR1 SQVTM and CDR2 ANQGSEA. CDR3 DNA sequence: TGCAGCGCAGGACTAGCGGGGGGGTACAATGAGCAGTTCTTC. Residues: CSAGLAGGYNEQFF.

The V and J genes are TRBV13 and TRBJ2-3; 9 nucleotides align to TRBD2. J gave up 4 bases and V 2 bases, and 10 bases lay outside the gene matches. CDR1 PRHDT and CDR2 FYEKMQ come from the germline V gene (reference sequence). The CDR3 spans 17 residues. The CDR3 loop is CASSLIAGDSYADTQYF. The CDR3 coding sequence is TGTGCCAGCAGCTTAATAGCGGGAGACTCTTATGCAGATACGCAGTATTTT.

This clone was counted a few times. CDR3 loop: CASSIGPTLGGYTF. CDR3 nucleotide sequence: TGTGCCAGTAGTATCGGTCCAACATTGGGCGGCTACACCTTC. The V gene is TRBV19, the J gene TRBJ1-2; D is undetermined. The CDR3 sequence is 14 residues long. Trimming took off 3 bases at V and 8 bases at J, with 16 bases between the two ends. Looked up from germline, CDR1 is LNHDA and CDR2 is SQIVND (reference sequence). Together with reference TRBV19 and TRBJ1-2, the CDR3 gives the full variable domain: DGGITQSPKYLFRKEGQNVTLSCEQNLNHDAMYWYRQDPGQGLRLIYYSQIVNDFQKGDIAEGYSVSREKKESFPLTVTSAQKNPTAFYLCASSIGPTLGGYTFGSGTRLTVV.

About this clone itself: A read error may account for a junction end that differs from germline. The chain is built from TRBV5-1 and TRBJ1-1; 7 nucleotides match TRBD1. Germline V gene lookup returns CDR1 SGHRS and CDR2 YFSETQ. The CDR3 is 14 amino acids. The CDR3 loop reads CASSLQTGNPEAFF. DNA for the CDR3: TGCGCCAGCAGCCTACAGACAGGGAACCCTGAAGCTTTCTTT. Full variable domain (remainder filled in from reference TRBV5-1 and TRBJ1-1): KAGVTQTPRYLIKTRGQQVTLSCSPISGHRSVSWYQQTPGQGLQFLFEYFSETQRNKGNFPGRFSGRQFSNSRSEMNVSTLELGDSALYLCASSLQTGNPEAFFGQGTRLTVV.

V is TRBV18 and J is TRBJ1-5; 9 nucleotides align to TRBD1. The germline CDR1 and CDR2 sequences are KGHSH and LQKENI. Losses at the gene ends were 6 bases for V and 4 bases for J; bases not matched to a gene: 7. This CDR3 comprises 15 residues. This CDR3 is CASSPDRGLNQPQHF. CDR3 DNA sequence: TGTGCCAGCTCTCCGGACAGGGGCCTGAATCAGCCCCAGCATTTT.

The chain uses TRBV5-1 and TRBJ2-1; D is ambiguous. V was trimmed by 4 bases and J by 3 bases, leaving 2 bases between them. The germline V gene has CDR1 SGHRS and CDR2 YFSETQ. The CDR3 runs to 11 residues. CDR3 amino acids: CASSVYNEQFF. CDR3 DNA sequence: TGCGCCAGCAGCGTCTACAATGAGCAGTTCTTC.

This chain joins TRBV5-1 and TRBJ2-3, with D tentatively TRBD1 or TRBD2 (5 bases each). This CDR3 comprises 12 residues. CDR1 and CDR2 (germline): SGHRS, YFSETQ. Deletions cut 3 bases from V and 6 bases from J, with 8 bases between. The CDR3 loop is CASSSEGDTQYF. The CDR3 DNA reads TGCGCCAGCAGCTCTGAGGGGGATACGCAGTATTTT.

The chain employs TRBV6-6 and TRBJ2-7; 8 bases are a match to TRBD2. CDR1 is MNHNY and CDR2 is SVGAGI in the germline V gene (reference sequence). This CDR3 has 14 residues. V lost 6 bases to trimming and J lost 7 bases; unmatched junction nucleotides: 11. The DNA of the CDR3 is TGTGCCAGCAGCCCACCCCGGGGCGGGGGGGAGCAGTACTTC. This gives the protein CASSPPRGGGEQYF.

The rearrangement links TRBV19 to TRBJ2-5, with TRBD1 identical over 9 bases. The junction had 4 bases not matched to a gene; V was cut back by 7 bases and J by 4 bases. The CDR3 covers 13 residues. Germline CDR1 and CDR2: LNHDA and SQIVND (reference sequence). The CDR3 region has the DNA TGTGCCAGTAACAGGGGGCGCGGAGAGACCCAGTACTTC. Protein: CASNRGRGETQYF.

V usage is TRBV7-6 and J usage is TRBJ2-1; maybe TRBD2 (6 bases). Trimming took off 3 bases at V and 9 bases at J, with 18 bases between the two ends. The germline V gene has CDR1 SGHVS and CDR2 FNYEAQ. The CDR3 loop spans 15 amino acids. The CDR3 is CASSLGTPRGGEQFF. CDR3 sequence (DNA): TGTGCCAGCAGCTTGGGGACTCCGCGGGGTGGTGAGCAGTTCTTC. Full variable domain (remainder filled in from reference TRBV7-6 and TRBJ2-1): GAGVSQSPRYKVTKRGQDVALRCDPISGHVSLYWYRQALGQGPEFLTYFNYEAQQDKSGLPNDRFSAERPEGSISTLTIQRTEQRDSAMYRCASSLGTPRGGEQFFGPGTRLTVL.

The gene calls are TRBV19 and TRBJ2-5; D is ambiguous. The V end lost 7 bases, the J end lost 1 base, and 10 bases lay between the germline ends. In germline, CDR1 is LNHDA, CDR2 SQIVND (reference sequence). The CDR3 runs to 13 residues. The CDR3 DNA reads TGTGCCAGTAATCGTGGGATCCAAGAGACCCAGTACTTC. The encoded protein is CASNRGIQETQYF.